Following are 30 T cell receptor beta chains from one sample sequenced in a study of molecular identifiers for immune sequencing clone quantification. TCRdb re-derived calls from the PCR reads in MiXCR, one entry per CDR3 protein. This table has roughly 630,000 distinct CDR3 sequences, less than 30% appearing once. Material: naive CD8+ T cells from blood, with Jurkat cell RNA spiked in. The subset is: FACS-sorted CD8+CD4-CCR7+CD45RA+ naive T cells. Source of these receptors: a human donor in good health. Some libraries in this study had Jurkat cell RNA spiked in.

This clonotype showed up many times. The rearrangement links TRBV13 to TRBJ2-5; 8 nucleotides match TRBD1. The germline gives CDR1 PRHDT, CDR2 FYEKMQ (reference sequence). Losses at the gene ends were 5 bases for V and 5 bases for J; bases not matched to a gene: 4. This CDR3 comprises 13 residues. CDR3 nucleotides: TGTGCCAGCAGCCAAGACAGGGGTGAGACCCAGTACTTC. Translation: CASSQDRGETQYF.

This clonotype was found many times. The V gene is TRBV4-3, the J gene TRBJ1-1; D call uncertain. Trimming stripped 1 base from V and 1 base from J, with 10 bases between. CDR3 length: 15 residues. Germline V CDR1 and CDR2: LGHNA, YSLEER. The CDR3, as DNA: TGCGCCAGCAGCCAAGGGCCGGGAGAGAACACTGAAGCTTTCTTT. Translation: CASSQGPGENTEAFF.

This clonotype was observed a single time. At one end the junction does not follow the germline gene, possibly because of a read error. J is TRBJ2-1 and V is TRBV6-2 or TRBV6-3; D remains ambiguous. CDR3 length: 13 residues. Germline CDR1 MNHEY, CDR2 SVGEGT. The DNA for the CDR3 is TGTGCCAGCAGTTACAGCTCAGGTCCCGAGCTGTTCTTC. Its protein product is CASSYSSGPELFF.

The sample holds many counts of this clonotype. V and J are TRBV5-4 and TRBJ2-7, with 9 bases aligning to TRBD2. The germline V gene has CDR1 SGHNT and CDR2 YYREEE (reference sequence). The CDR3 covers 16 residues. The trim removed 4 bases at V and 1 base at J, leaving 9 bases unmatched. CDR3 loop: CASSPNEGLASYEQYF. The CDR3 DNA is TGTGCCAGCAGCCCGAATGAGGGACTAGCTTCCTACGAGCAGTACTTC.

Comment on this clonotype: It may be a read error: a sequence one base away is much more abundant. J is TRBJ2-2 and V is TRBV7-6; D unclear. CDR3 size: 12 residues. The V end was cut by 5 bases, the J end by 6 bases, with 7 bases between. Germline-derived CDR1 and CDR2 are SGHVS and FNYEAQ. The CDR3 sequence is CASSHRAGELFF. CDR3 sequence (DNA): TGTGCCAGCAGCCATCGGGCCGGGGAGCTGTTTTTT.

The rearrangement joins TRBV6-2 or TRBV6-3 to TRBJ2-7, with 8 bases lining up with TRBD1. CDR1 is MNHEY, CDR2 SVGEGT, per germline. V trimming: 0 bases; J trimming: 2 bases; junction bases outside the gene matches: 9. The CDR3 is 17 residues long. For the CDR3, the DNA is TGTGCCAGCAGTTACTCGTCAGGGGGCCTCCCAACCTACGAGCAGTACTTC. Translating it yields CASSYSSGGLPTYEQYF.

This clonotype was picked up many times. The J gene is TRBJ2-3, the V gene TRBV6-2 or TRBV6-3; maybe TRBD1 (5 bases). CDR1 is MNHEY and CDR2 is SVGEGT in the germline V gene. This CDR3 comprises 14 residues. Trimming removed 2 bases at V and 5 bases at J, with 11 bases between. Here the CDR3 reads CASSYLGPGDTQYF. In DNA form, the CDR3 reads TGTGCCAGCAGTTACCTGGGGCCGGGAGATACGCAGTATTTT.

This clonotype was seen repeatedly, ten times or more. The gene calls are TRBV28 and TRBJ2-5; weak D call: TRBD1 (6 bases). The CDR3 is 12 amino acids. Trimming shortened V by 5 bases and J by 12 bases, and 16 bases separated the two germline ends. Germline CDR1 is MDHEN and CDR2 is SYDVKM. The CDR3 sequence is CASSRLGGPKYF. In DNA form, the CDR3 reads TGTGCCAGCAGTCGGTTAGGGGGACCCAAGTACTTC.

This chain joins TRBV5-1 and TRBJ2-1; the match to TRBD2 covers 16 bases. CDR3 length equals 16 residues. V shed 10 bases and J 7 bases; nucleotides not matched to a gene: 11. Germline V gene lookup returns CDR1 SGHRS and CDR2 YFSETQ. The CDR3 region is CARLGPGLAGGNEQFF. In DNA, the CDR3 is TGCGCCCGGCTGGGGCCGGGACTAGCGGGAGGGAATGAGCAGTTCTTC.

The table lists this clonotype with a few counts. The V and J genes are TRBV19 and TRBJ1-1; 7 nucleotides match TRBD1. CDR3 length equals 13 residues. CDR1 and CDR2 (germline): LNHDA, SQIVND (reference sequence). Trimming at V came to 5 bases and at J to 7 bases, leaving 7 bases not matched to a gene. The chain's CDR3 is CASSDGDSLEAFF. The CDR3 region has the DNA TGTGCCAGTAGTGACGGGGACAGCCTTGAAGCTTTCTTT.

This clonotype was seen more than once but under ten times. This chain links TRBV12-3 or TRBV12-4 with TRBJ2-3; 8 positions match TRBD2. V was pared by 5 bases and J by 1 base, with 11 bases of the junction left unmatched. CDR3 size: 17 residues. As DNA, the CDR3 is TGTGCCAGCAGTCCAAGAGCGGGAGAGGAAGGCACAGATACGCAGTATTTT. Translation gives CASSPRAGEEGTDTQYF.

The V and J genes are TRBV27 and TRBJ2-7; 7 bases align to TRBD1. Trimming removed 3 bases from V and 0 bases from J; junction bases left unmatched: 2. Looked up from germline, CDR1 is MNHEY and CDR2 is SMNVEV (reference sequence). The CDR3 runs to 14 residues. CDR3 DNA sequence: TGTGCCAGCAGTTTTACAGGGGCCTCCTACGAGCAGTACTTC. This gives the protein CASSFTGASYEQYF.

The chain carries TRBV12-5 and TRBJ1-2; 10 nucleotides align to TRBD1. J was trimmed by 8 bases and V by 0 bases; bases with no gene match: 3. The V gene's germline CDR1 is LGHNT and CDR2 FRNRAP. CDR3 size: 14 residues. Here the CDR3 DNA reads TGTGCTAGTGGTTTGGTAGGGACAGGGGACGGCTACACCTTC. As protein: CASGLVGTGDGYTF. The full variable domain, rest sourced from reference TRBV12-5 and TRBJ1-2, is DARVTQTPRHKVTEMGQEVTMRCQPILGHNTVFWYRQTMMQGLELLAYFRNRAPLDDSGMPKDRFSAEMPDATLATLKIQPSEPRDSAVYFCASGLVGTGDGYTFGSGTRLTVV.

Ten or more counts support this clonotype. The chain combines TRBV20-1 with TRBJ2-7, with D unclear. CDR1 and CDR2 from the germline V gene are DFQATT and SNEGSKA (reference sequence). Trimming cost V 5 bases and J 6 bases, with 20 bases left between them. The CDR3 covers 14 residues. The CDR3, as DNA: TGCAGTGCTGAAAAGGCCACCTCTGGTGCCGAGCAGTACTTC. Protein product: CSAEKATSGAEQYF.

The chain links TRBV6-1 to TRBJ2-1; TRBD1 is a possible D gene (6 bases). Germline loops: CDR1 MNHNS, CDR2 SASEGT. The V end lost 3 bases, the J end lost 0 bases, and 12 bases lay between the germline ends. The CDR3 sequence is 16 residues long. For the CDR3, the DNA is TGTGCCAGCAGTGACGGACAGAGTAGCTCCTACAATGAGCAGTTCTTC. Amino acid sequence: CASSDGQSSSYNEQFF.

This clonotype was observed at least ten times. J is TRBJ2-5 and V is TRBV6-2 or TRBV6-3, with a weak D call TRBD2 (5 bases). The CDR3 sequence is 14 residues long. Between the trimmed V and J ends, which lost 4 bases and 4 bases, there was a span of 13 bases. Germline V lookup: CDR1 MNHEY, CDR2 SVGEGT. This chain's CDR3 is CASSSDWDGETQYF. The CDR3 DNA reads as TGTGCCAGCAGTTCGGACTGGGATGGAGAGACCCAGTACTTC.

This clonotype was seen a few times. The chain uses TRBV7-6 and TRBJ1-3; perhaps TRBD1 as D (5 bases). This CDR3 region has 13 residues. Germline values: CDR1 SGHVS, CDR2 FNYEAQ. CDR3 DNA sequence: TGTGCTACAAGTCAGGACATTGGAAACACCATATATTTT. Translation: CATSQDIGNTIYF. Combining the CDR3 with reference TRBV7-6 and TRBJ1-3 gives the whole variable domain GAGVSQSPRYKVTKRGQDVALRCDPISGHVSLYWYRQALGQGPEFLTYFNYEAQQDKSGLPNDRFSAERPEGSISTLTIQRTEQRDSAMYRCATSQDIGNTIYFGEGSWLTVV.

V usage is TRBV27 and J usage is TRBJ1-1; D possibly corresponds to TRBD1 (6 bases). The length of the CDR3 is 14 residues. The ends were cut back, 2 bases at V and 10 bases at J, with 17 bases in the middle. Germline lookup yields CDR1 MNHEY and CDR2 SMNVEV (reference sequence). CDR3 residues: CASSLATGGARAFF. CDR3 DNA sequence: TGTGCCAGCAGTTTAGCGACGGGGGGGGCGAGAGCTTTCTTT.

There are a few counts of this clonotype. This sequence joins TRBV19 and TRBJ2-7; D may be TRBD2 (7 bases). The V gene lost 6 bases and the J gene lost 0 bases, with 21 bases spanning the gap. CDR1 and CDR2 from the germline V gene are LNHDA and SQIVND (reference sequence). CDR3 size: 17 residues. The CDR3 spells CASSPASGGLSSYEQYF. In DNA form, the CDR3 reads TGTGCCAGTAGCCCCGCCTCGGGGGGCCTGTCCTCCTACGAGCAGTACTTC.

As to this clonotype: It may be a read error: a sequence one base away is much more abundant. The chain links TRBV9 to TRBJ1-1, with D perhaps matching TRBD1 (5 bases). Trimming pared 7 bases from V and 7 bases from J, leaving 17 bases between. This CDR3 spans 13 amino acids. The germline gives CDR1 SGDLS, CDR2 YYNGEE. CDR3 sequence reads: CASAPGDFNEAFF. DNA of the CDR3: TGTGCCAGCGCCCCGGGGGATTTCAATGAAGCTTTCTTT.

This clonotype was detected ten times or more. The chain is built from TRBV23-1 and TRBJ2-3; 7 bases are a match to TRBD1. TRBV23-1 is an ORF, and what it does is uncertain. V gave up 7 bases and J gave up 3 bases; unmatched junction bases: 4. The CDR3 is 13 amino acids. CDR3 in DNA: TGCGCCAGCAAGACAGGGCCGACAGATACGCAGTATTTT. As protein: CASKTGPTDTQYF.

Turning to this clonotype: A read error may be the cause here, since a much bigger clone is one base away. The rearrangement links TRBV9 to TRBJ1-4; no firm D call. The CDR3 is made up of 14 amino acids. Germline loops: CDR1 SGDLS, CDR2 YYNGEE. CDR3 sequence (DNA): TGTGCCAGCAGCGAGAGAGAAACTAATAAAAAACTGTTTTTT. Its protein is CASSERETNKKLFF.

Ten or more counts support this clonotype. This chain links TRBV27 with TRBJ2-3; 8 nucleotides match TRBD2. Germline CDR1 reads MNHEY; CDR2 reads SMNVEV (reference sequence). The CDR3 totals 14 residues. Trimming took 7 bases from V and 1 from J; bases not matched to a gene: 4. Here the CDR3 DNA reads TGTGCCAGCACGGCGGGAGGAGGCACAGATACGCAGTATTTT. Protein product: CASTAGGGTDTQYF.

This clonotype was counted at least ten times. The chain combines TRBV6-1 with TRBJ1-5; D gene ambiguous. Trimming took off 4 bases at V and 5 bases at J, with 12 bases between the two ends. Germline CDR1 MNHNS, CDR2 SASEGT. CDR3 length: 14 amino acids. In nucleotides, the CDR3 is TGTGCCAGCAGTGGTGGATTCTTTGATCAGCCCCAGCATTTT. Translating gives CASSGGFFDQPQHF.

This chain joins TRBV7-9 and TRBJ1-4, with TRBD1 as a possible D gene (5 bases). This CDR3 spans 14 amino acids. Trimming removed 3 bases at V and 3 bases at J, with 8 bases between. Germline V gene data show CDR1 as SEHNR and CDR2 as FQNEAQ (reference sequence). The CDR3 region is CASSFGGANEKLFF. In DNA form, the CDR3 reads TGTGCCAGCAGCTTCGGGGGGGCTAATGAAAAACTGTTTTTT.

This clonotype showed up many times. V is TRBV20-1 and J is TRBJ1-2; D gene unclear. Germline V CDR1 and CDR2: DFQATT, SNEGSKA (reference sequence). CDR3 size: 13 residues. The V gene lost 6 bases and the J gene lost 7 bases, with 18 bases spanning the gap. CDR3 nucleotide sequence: TGCAGTGCGCCGGATCCCACCCACCCTGGCTACACCTTC. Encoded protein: CSAPDPTHPGYTF.

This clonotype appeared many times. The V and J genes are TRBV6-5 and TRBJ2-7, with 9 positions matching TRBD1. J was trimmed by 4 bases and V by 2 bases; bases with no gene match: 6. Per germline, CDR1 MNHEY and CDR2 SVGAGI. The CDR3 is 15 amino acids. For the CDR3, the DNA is TGTGCCAGCAGTTACGCCCGACAGGGGGAATACGAGCAGTACTTC. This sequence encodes CASSYARQGEYEQYF.

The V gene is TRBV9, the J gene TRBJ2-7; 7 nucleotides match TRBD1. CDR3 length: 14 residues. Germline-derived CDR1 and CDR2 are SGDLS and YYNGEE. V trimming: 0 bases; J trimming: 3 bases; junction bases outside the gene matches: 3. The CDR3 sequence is CASSVEGQDYEQYF. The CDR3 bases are TGTGCCAGCAGCGTAGAAGGACAGGACTACGAGCAGTACTTC.

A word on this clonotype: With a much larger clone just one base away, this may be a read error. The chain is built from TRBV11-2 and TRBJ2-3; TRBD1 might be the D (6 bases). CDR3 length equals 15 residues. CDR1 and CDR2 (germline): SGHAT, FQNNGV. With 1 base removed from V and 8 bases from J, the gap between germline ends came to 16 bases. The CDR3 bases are TGTGCCAGCAGCTTAGTTGCGGTGGGGGCAGCTACGCAGTATTTT. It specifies CASSLVAVGAATQYF. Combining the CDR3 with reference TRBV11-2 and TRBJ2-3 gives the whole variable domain EAGVAQSPRYKIIEKRQSVAFWCNPISGHATLYWYQQILGQGPKLLIQFQNNGVVDDSQLPKDRFSAERLKGVDSTLKIQPAKLEDSAVYLCASSLVAVGAATQYFGPGTRLTVL.

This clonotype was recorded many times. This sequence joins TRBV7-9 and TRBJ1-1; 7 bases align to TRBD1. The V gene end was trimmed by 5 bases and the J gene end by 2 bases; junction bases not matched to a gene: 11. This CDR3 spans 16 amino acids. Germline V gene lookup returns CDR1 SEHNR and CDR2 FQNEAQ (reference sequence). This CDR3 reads CASSPPVAGGNTEAFF. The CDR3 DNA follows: TGTGCCAGCAGCCCCCCCGTGGCAGGGGGTAACACTGAAGCTTTCTTT.